This T cell receptor (beta chain) was profiled in a study of CD8+ T cells in alopecia areata. This clone was detected once. Its antigen remains unknown. Described treatment: oral pan-JAK inhibitor, 5-10 mg twice daily. The study's findings and limits: Especially in alopecia totalis/universalis, lesional scalp showed greater clonality than normal scalp did.

After isolation, RNA underwent reverse transcription to generate cDNA as the sequencing template. Sequencing was performed with immunoSEQ multiplex PCR; in TCRdb, only in-frame clones are kept and a portion is missing. The sample comprises approximately 210,000 clones, around 64% of which are singletons, and about 1.3% rests with the top ten. V dropped 0 bases and J dropped 3; count of bases not matched to a gene: 6. This CDR3 has 16 residues. Germline V CDR1 and CDR2: MNHNS, SASEGT. This chain joins TRBV6-1 and TRBJ2-7; 9 nucleotides match TRBD2. The material sequenced was CD4+ T cells sorted from blood, taken around week 47, from a patient treated with tofacitinib. The receptor was derived from a human donor with alopecia areata. Here the CDR3 reads CASSEASAGGDYEQYF. CDR3 bases: TGTGCCAGCAGTGAAGCCTCCGCGGGGGGGGACTACGAGCAGTACTTC.